This T cell receptor (beta chain) was identified during a study of blood T cell repertoires in COVID-19. Study summary: Sites in the United States, Italy and Spain provided acute and convalescent COVID-19 samples. Sample material is recorded as cDNA or gDNA derived from T cells, B-cell-depleted T cells, or PBMCs.

Germline CDR1 is SGDLS and CDR2 is YYNGEE. CDR3 length equals 16 residues. Trimming stripped 1 base from V and 0 bases from J, with 10 bases between. Authors' processing steps: The authors estimated nucleated cell counts from reference gene primer amplification. Some clones are missing from TCRdb's copy, which holds only in-frame ones; the method was immunoSEQ multiplex PCR. The V and J calls and clone size are taken from that table; D and trimming were inferred from the DNA. The sample records 100,000 to 120,000 clones, about 85% being singletons. The sample was peripheral blood. The chain couples TRBV9 to TRBJ2-2; a weak D match, TRBD2 (5 bases). The receptor comes from a human donor in a cohort sampled during active COVID-19. This chain's CDR3 is CASSVRAAANTGELFF. CDR3 nucleotides: TGTGCCAGCAGCGTAAGAGCGGCCGCGAACACCGGGGAGCTGTTTTTT.